Below are 11 T cell receptor beta chains sequenced from a single sample in a study of cytomegalovirus exposure and HLA in healthy donors. PCR was performed using 60 Vbeta and 13 Jbeta primers. TCRdb's copy holds only in-frame clones and misses some; the assay was immunoSEQ multiplex PCR. The profile shows 100,000 to 150,000 clones, less than 85% of them singletons. Specimen: PBMCs. Every receptor here comes from a female donor in good health and CMV-seronegative.

This chain's CDR3 is CASSAPGLGQPQHF. The DNA of the CDR3 is TGTGCCAGCAGTGCCCCGGGATTGGGTCAGCCCCAGCATTTT. The chain employs TRBV27 and TRBJ1-5; D gene ambiguous. Trimming cost V 5 bases and J 6 bases, with 14 bases left between them. The CDR3 runs 14 residues. Germline V gene data show CDR1 as MNHEY and CDR2 as SMNVEV (reference sequence).

The chain links TRBV6-1 to TRBJ1-5; 7 bases fit TRBD1. This CDR3 region has 15 residues. V trimming: 7 bases; J trimming: 1 base; junction bases outside the gene matches: 7. The germline CDR1 and CDR2 sequences are MNHNS and SASEGT. DNA for the CDR3: TGTGCCAGCACCCTGGAGGGGGCGAGCAATCAGCCCCAGCATTTT. Protein product: CASTLEGASNQPQHF.

The chain employs TRBV19 and TRBJ1-5; D remains unclear. The length of the CDR3 is 16 residues. CDR1 is LNHDA and CDR2 is SQIVND in the germline V gene (reference sequence). Trimming removed 3 bases at V and 5 bases at J, with 17 bases between. The CDR3 DNA is TGTGCCAGTAGTATCTCCGCCCGCGGAGCCCATCAGCCCCAGCATTTT. Its protein is CASSISARGAHQPQHF.

The rearrangement uses TRBV5-1 and TRBJ2-5; 7 nucleotides agree with TRBD1. V lost 4 bases to trimming and J lost 1 base; unmatched junction nucleotides: 10. Germline CDR1 is SGHRS and CDR2 is YFSETQ. This CDR3 is 16 amino acids long. As DNA, the CDR3 is TGCGCCAGCAGCCCTACGACAGGGTCCCTCCAAGAGACCCAGTACTTC. This gives the protein CASSPTTGSLQETQYF.

This chain connects TRBV5-1 to TRBJ2-1; 7 nucleotides align to TRBD2. The CDR3 extends over 13 amino acids. The junction had 4 bases not matched to a gene; V was cut back by 2 bases and J by 8 bases. CDR1 is SGHRS, CDR2 YFSETQ, per germline. CDR3 sequence reads: CASSFGGGYEQFF. CDR3 in DNA: TGCGCCAGCAGCTTTGGCGGGGGTTATGAGCAGTTCTTC.

This chain joins TRBV2 and TRBJ1-1; tentative D call: TRBD1 (5 bases). With 8 bases removed from V and 1 base from J, the gap between germline ends came to 14 bases. Per the germline V gene, CDR1 is SNHLY and CDR2 is FYNNEI. This CDR3 region has 14 residues. CDR3 nucleotides: TGTGCCAGCCTGGCGGGGAGGGGGAACACTGAAGCTTTCTTT. Translating gives CASLAGRGNTEAFF.

This clone was detected only a few times. This rearrangement joins TRBV2 to TRBJ2-3; TRBD2 matches 10 bases. V gave up 5 bases and J gave up 2 bases; unmatched junction bases: 10. The CDR3 has 17 amino acids. Germline loops: CDR1 SNHLY, CDR2 FYNNEI. The CDR3: CASSQRGGSRITDTQYF. The CDR3 coding sequence is TGTGCCAGCAGTCAGCGGGGGGGTTCGAGAATCACAGATACGCAGTATTTT.

The genes are TRBV18 and TRBJ1-1; unclear D gene. CDR1 is KGHSH, CDR2 LQKENI, per germline. The CDR3 consists of 13 residues. Trimming shortened V by 3 bases and J by 3 bases, and 8 bases separated the two germline ends. CDR3: CASSPSRDTEAFF. The DNA of the CDR3 is TGTGCCAGCTCACCGTCTCGGGACACTGAAGCTTTCTTT.

The chain uses TRBV28 and TRBJ2-7; no clear D gene. This CDR3 has 13 amino acids. With 5 bases removed from V and 6 bases from J, the gap between germline ends came to 14 bases. Germline V CDR1 and CDR2: MDHEN, SYDVKM. The CDR3 is CASSVEVFGEQYF. Written as DNA, the CDR3 is TGTGCCAGCAGTGTAGAGGTATTTGGCGAGCAGTACTTC.

The chain uses TRBV4-1 and TRBJ2-1; TRBD2 might be the D (5 bases). Looked up from germline, CDR1 is MGHRA and CDR2 is YSYEKL. Trimming took off 3 bases at V and 0 bases at J, with 12 bases between the two ends. This CDR3 spans 16 amino acids. Here the CDR3 reads CASSQPGRSSYNEQFF. The CDR3 DNA sequence: TGCGCCAGCAGCCAGCCGGGAAGGAGCTCCTACAATGAGCAGTTCTTC.

The J gene is TRBJ2-1, the V gene TRBV5-1, with 8 bases matching TRBD1. CDR1 SGHRS and CDR2 YFSETQ come from the germline V gene. The CDR3 is 14 residues long. The J segment lost 5 bases and the V segment lost 4 bases, leaving 5 bases of the junction unmatched. Written as DNA, the CDR3 is TGCGCCAGCAGCCCGGGACAGGTAAACAATGAGCAGTTCTTC. It encodes CASSPGQVNNEQFF.